These T cell receptor beta chains were read from a single sample in a study of CD8 T cells in Susac syndrome. TCRdb independently ran MiXCR on the immunoSEQ multiplex PCR reads; one entry per CDR3 protein. The table shows hundreds of thousands of distinct CDR3 sequences, with around 93% occurring only once. The specimen was CD4+ T cells from PBMCs. These receptors all stem from a human donor with multiple sclerosis. CDR3s include the opening cysteine and the closing phenylalanine or tryptophan. Fields, in order: CDR3 DNA, CDR3 protein, V gene, J gene, clone size, CDR3 length, D gene. A D gene is named only where the DNA matches it firmly. A row's size may be missing; if present it is once, few, many or a size class.

TGCAGTGCTAGCGGGGGGGCGTACCAAGAGACCCAGTACTTC	CSASGGAYQETQYF	TRBV20-1	TRBJ2-5	.	14	TRBD2
TGCGCCAGCAGCCCTACAGGGGCACGGGGCTACACCTTC	CASSPTGARGYTF	TRBV4-1	TRBJ1-2	.	13	TRBD1
TGCGCCAGCAGCCTTTTGGGGACTAGCTTTCAAGAGACCCAGTACTTC	CASSLLGTSFQETQYF	TRBV4-1	TRBJ2-5	.	16	TRBD2
TGTGCCAGCAGCCTAAAAACAGGGGCCGCCGGGGAGCTGTTTTTT	CASSLKTGAAGELFF	TRBV12-3/TRBV12-4	TRBJ2-2	.	15	TRBD1
TGTGCCATCACAATGCAGGAGCATTCACCCCTCCACTTT	CAITMQEHSPLHF	TRBV10-3	TRBJ1-6	.	13	.
TGTGCCAGCAGCGCGCAGGGACAGCTCTATGGCTACACCTTC	CASSAQGQLYGYTF	TRBV11-2	TRBJ1-2	.	14	TRBD1
TGTGCCAGCAGCCGGGGCGCCGGGGAGCTGTTTTTT	CASSRGAGELFF	TRBV11-2	TRBJ2-2	.	12	.
TGTGCCACCAGTGATTTGGAGCGAAACAATGAGCAGTTCTTC	CATSDLERNNEQFF	TRBV24-1	TRBJ2-1	.	14	.
TGTGCCCGAACTGACAGCACAGATACGCAGTATTTT	CARTDSTDTQYF	TRBV30	TRBJ2-3	.	12	.
TGTGCCAGTAGTATAGACACGAATACAGATACGCAGTATTTT	CASSIDTNTDTQYF	TRBV19	TRBJ2-3	.	14	.
TGTGCCAGCAGCTTAGCGGCTAGCGGTAGCACAGATACGCAGTATTTT	CASSLAASGSTDTQYF	TRBV7-2	TRBJ2-3	.	16	TRBD2
TGTGCTAGCAGATTAGCGGGAGCGGAGGGGGAGCTGTTTTTT	CASRLAGAEGELFF	TRBV7-7	TRBJ2-2	.	14	TRBD2
TGCGCCAGCAGCTTCGCGTCAGGGCAAGAGACCCAGTACTTC	CASSFASGQETQYF	TRBV5-1	TRBJ2-5	.	14	.
TGCGCCAGCAGCTTGGAGTGGGGCCTGAACACTGAAGCTTTCTTT	CASSLEWGLNTEAFF	TRBV5-1	TRBJ1-1	few	15	.
TGTGCCAGCAGCTTAGGGTTTCTCAGGGGGCGCACTGAAGCTTTCTTT	CASSLGFLRGRTEAFF	TRBV11-2	TRBJ1-1	.	16	TRBD1
TGTGCCAGCAGCCAGCCGGGACAGTCCTACAATGAGCAGTTCTTC	CASSQPGQSYNEQFF	TRBV4-2	TRBJ2-1	once	15	TRBD1
TGTGCCAGTACGCTCAGATCCACCGGGGAGCTGTTTTTT	CASTLRSTGELFF	TRBV19	TRBJ2-2	.	13	.
TGTGCCAGTAGTATCCGACGGAACAATGAGCAGTTCTTC	CASSIRRNNEQFF	TRBV19	TRBJ2-1	.	13	.
TGTGCCAGCACCGACACGGACTTGGGCTACACCTTC	CASTDTDLGYTF	TRBV7-9	TRBJ1-2	once	12	.
TGTGCCAGCAGTTACTCTCGGAAAGCCACCGGGGAGCTGTTTTTT	CASSYSRKATGELFF	TRBV6-5	TRBJ2-2	.	15	.
TGTGCCAGCAGCCCCCCGGCCGACACCGGGGAGCTGTTTTTT	CASSPPADTGELFF	TRBV9	TRBJ2-2	.	14	.
TGTGCCAGCAGCCGCGTCTTCGGCGGGAGGGCCTGGGAGACCCAGTACTTC	CASSRVFGGRAWETQYF	TRBV14	TRBJ2-5	.	17	TRBD2
TGTGCCAGCAGCCAAGTCGGGACAGGGGGCTTCGGAAACACCATATATTTT	CASSQVGTGGFGNTIYF	TRBV3-1	TRBJ1-3	.	17	TRBD1